The clone carrying this T cell receptor (beta chain) was observed a handful of times. What it recognizes is unknown. Germline CDR1 SQVTM, CDR2 ANQGSEA. This CDR3 is 14 amino acids long. After removal of 6 bases from V and 2 bases from J, the junction contained 10 bases not matched to a gene. This specimen belongs to a study of cytomegalovirus exposure and HLA in healthy donors. Study-wide background: Earlier sequencing of some 170 million T cells yielded around 100 million unique TCR beta sequences.

Primers: 60 Vbeta forward and 13 Jbeta reverse. The table came from immunoSEQ multiplex PCR; TCRdb's copy has only in-frame clones and leaves some out. The sample contains under 200,000 clones, about 75% of which appear only once. Study-level results: Confirmation was obtained in vitro that three CMV-associated chains are specific for CMV antigens. Sequencing depth across donors, presence/absence analyses assumed, was roughly uniform.

The rearrangement joins TRBV29-1 to TRBJ2-7; 7 bases align to TRBD2. Sequenced material: PBMCs. The sequence derives from a woman in her fifties or sixties in good health and CMV-seropositive. DNA of the CDR3: TGCAGCGTCCCCGGAGGGAGGGACCCCTACGAGCAGTACTTC. It translates to CSVPGGRDPYEQYF.